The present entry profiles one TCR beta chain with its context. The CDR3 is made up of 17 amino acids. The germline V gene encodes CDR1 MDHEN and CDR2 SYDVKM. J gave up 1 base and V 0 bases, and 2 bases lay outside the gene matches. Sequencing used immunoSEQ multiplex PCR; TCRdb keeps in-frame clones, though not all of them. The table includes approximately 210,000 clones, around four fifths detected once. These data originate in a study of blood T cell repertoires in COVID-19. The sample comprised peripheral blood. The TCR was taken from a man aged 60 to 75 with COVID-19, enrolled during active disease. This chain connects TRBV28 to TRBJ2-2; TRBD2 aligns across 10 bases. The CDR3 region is CASSLWPSGRNTGELFF. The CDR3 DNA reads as TGTGCCAGCAGTTTATGGCCTAGCGGGAGGAACACCGGGGAGCTGTTTTTT.